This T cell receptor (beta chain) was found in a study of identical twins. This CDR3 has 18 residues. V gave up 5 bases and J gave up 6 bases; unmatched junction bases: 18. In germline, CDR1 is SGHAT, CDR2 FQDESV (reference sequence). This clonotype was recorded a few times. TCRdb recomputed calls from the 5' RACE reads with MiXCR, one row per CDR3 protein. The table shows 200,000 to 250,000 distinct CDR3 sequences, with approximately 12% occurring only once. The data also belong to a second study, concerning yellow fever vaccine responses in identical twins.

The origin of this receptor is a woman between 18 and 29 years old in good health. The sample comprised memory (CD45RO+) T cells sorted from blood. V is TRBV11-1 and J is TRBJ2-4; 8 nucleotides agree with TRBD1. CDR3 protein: CASSTDRGQPLKGNIQYF. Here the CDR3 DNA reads TGTGCCAGCAGCACCGACAGGGGACAGCCCCTTAAGGGAAACATTCAGTACTTC.